These 28 T cell receptor beta chains originate from one sample sequenced in a study of control samples from healthy donors and cancer patients. Generated by immunoSEQ multiplex PCR, the TCRdb table keeps only in-frame clones and is missing some. Of about 55,000 clones listed, around 95% are singletons. Source material: blood. All receptors derive from a young woman in good health.

J is TRBJ2-5 and V is TRBV5-4; possibly TRBD2 for D (5 bases). Deletions cut 1 base from V and 0 bases from J, with 13 bases between. The CDR3 loop spans 16 amino acids. Germline CDR1 and CDR2: SGHNT and YYREEE (reference sequence). The CDR3 coding sequence is TGTGCCAGCAGCTTGCCCGACTACTACCACCAAGAGACCCAGTACTTC. Protein product: CASSLPDYYHQETQYF. Full variable domain (missing parts from reference TRBV5-4 and TRBJ2-5): ETGVTQSPTHLIKTRGQQVTLRCSSQSGHNTVSWYQQALGQGPQFIFQYYREEENGRGNFPPRFSGLQFPNYSSELNVNALELDDSALYLCASSLPDYYHQETQYFGPGTRLLVL.

The chain is built from TRBV15 and TRBJ1-2; possible D gene TRBD1, 5 bases. The CDR3 extends over 12 amino acids. Germline lookup yields CDR1 LNHNV and CDR2 YYDKDF (reference sequence). The ends were cut back, 5 bases at V and 3 bases at J, with 7 bases in the middle. Here the CDR3 DNA reads TGTGCCACCAGCGTAGGGGACTATGGCTACACCTTC. Its translation: CATSVGDYGYTF.

This chain uses TRBV11-2 with TRBJ1-2; D not resolved. V was clipped by 4 bases and J by 8 bases, with 17 bases between them. Germline loops: CDR1 SGHAT, CDR2 FQNNGV. CDR3 length: 14 residues. CDR3 nucleotides: TGTGCCAGCAGCTCTGCCTCGGCGGGGAAGGGCTACACCTTC. Encoded protein: CASSSASAGKGYTF.

The rearrangement links TRBV12-2 to TRBJ2-2; the listed D gene, TRBD2, was not tested against the DNA. TRBV12-2 is a pseudogene segment. CDR3 length equals 17 residues. The CDR3 is CASRSRGGPSNTGELFF. In DNA, the CDR3 is TGTGCAAGTCGCTCTAGGGGAGGGCCCTCTAACACCGGGGAGCTGTTTTTT.

The V gene is TRBV2, the J gene TRBJ2-7, with 7 bases lining up with TRBD1. The CDR3 sequence is 13 residues long. Germline CDR1 SNHLY, CDR2 FYNNEI. The junction had 7 bases not matched to a gene; V was cut back by 4 bases and J by 7 bases. The CDR3 here is CASSAERGHEQYF. As DNA, the CDR3 is TGTGCCAGCAGTGCAGAGAGGGGGCATGAGCAGTACTTC.

This clone was picked up a small number of times. V is TRBV6-4 and J is TRBJ2-3; TRBD2 aligns across 10 bases. Trimming at V came to 6 bases and at J to 0 bases, leaving 3 bases not matched to a gene. The CDR3 consists of 15 residues. Germline V gives CDR1 MRHNA, CDR2 SNTAGT. The CDR3 nucleotides are TGTGCCAGCAGCCAAGCGGGGGGGAGCACAGATACGCAGTATTTT. Translating gives CASSQAGGSTDTQYF.

The CDR3: CASRDSGGVDTQYF. The CDR3 coding sequence is TGTGCCAGCAGAGATAGCGGGGGGGTAGATACGCAGTATTTT. The chain joins TRBV27 to TRBJ2-3; 11 bases match TRBD2. With V trimmed by 6 bases and J by 5 bases, 4 bases remained unmatched. CDR3 length: 14 residues. Germline CDR1 MNHEY, CDR2 SMNVEV (reference sequence).

The chain couples TRBV5-1 to TRBJ1-3; D possibly corresponds to TRBD1 (6 bases). In germline, CDR1 is SGHRS, CDR2 YFSETQ. The CDR3 runs 15 residues. The ends were cut back, 3 bases at V and 4 bases at J, with 14 bases in the middle. The CDR3 DNA reads as TGCGCCAGCAGCTCCGGCCAGGGGATAGGAAACACCATATATTTT. As protein: CASSSGQGIGNTIYF.

Regarding this clone: Its ends do not fully match the called genes, so a read error is possible. V gene TRBV3-1 (or the pseudogene TRBV3-2) combines with J gene TRBJ2-6; no firm D call. Germline V lookup: CDR1 LGHDT, CDR2 YNNKEL (reference sequence). This CDR3 region has 17 residues. CDR3 in DNA: TGTACCAGCAGCCATGGGCAGACAAGCTCTGGGGCCAACGTCCTGACTTTC. Translation: CTSSHGQTSSGANVLTF.

J is TRBJ2-7 and V is TRBV30; the D gene is possibly TRBD2 (6 bases). Germline assignment: CDR1 GTSNPN and CDR2 SVGIG (reference sequence). The ends were cut back, 7 bases at V and 7 bases at J, with 26 bases in the middle. The CDR3 has 15 amino acids. The CDR3, as DNA: TGTGCCTCGGGGGTAAAGGGGTCTTCTACGAGGGAGCAGTACTTC. It translates to CASGVKGSSTREQYF.

Comment on this clone: Relative to the germline gene, one junction end is altered; a read error may explain this. This sequence joins TRBV6-1 and TRBJ1-3; D might be TRBD1 (5 bases). Germline lookup yields CDR1 MNHNS and CDR2 SASEGT. The CDR3 covers 15 residues. CDR3 in amino acids: CASSEAAGRGNTIYF. The CDR3 DNA follows: TGTGCCAGCAGCGAAGCCGCAGGGCGCGGAAACACCATATATTTT.

The chain combines TRBV30 with TRBJ1-1; no clear D gene. Germline loops: CDR1 GTSNPN, CDR2 SVGIG (reference sequence). This CDR3 spans 13 amino acids. Trimming left V 0 bases short and J 2 bases short, with 7 bases between. In nucleotides, the CDR3 is TGTGCCTGGAGTGTACTCGATAACACTGAAGCTTTCTTT. It is translated as CAWSVLDNTEAFF.

The genes are TRBV6-6 and TRBJ1-4; D unclear. The CDR3 runs 13 residues. The germline gives CDR1 MNHNY, CDR2 SVGAGI (reference sequence). Trimming shortened V by 4 bases and J by 5 bases, and 8 bases separated the two germline ends. The CDR3 reads CASSWQRNEKLFF. Here the CDR3 DNA reads TGTGCCAGCAGTTGGCAGCGAAATGAAAAACTGTTTTTT.

This chain uses TRBV4-3 with TRBJ1-4; no clear D. Germline CDR1 reads LGHNA; CDR2 reads YSLEER. The CDR3 runs to 17 residues. Trimming took 1 base from V and 0 from J, leaving 12 bases between them. As DNA, the CDR3 is TGCGCCAGCAGCCAAGCTTACGGGTTTGCAACTAATGAAAAACTGTTTTTT. The encoded protein is CASSQAYGFATNEKLFF.

The rearrangement uses TRBV6-5 and TRBJ1-1; possibly TRBD1 for D (5 bases). Trimming left V 3 bases short and J 5 bases short, with 13 bases between. CDR1 is MNHEY and CDR2 is SVGAGI in the germline V gene. The CDR3 consists of 14 residues. The CDR3 DNA is TGTGCCAGCAGTTATATGCAGGGTGGGACTGAAGCTTTCTTT. Translation gives CASSYMQGGTEAFF.

The gene calls are TRBV11-2 and TRBJ1-2, with D perhaps matching TRBD1 (6 bases). Germline V CDR1 and CDR2: SGHAT, FQNNGV. Trimming shortened V by 1 base and J by 6 bases, and 15 bases separated the two germline ends. This CDR3 spans 15 amino acids. CDR3 loop: CASSLGVWGADGYTF. The CDR3, as DNA: TGTGCCAGCAGCTTAGGTGTTTGGGGGGCGGATGGCTACACCTTC.

This clone was recorded only once. The chain recombines TRBV15 with TRBJ2-3, with TRBD2 matching over 7 bases. With V trimmed by 2 bases and J by 4 bases, 6 bases remained unmatched. The CDR3 runs to 15 residues. The V gene's germline CDR1 is LNHNV and CDR2 YYDKDF (reference sequence). The CDR3 DNA reads TGTGCCACCAGCAGAACAGCGGGGAAGTCAGATACGCAGTATTTT. It encodes CATSRTAGKSDTQYF.

This sequence joins TRBV6-4 and TRBJ1-4, with D uncertain. Germline V gene data show CDR1 as MRHNA and CDR2 as SNTAGT. The CDR3 is made up of 15 amino acids. V gave up 4 bases and J gave up 0 bases, with 9 bases separating them. CDR3 sequence reads: CASSVRHATNEKLFF. For the CDR3, the DNA is TGTGCCAGCAGTGTCCGACACGCAACTAATGAAAAACTGTTTTTT.

This chain connects TRBV11-2 to TRBJ2-7; D is uncertain. The CDR3 loop spans 14 amino acids. Trimming cost V 6 bases and J 1 base, with 13 bases left between them. Germline V gives CDR1 SGHAT, CDR2 FQNNGV. The CDR3: CASRYGRISYEQYF. The DNA for the CDR3 is TGTGCCAGCAGGTACGGACGGATATCCTACGAGCAGTACTTC.

This chain connects TRBV5-1 to TRBJ2-6; 7 positions agree with TRBD1. After removal of 4 bases from V and 0 bases from J, the junction contained 13 bases not matched to a gene. The V gene's germline CDR1 is SGHRS and CDR2 YFSETQ. The CDR3 has 19 amino acids. CDR3 bases: TGCGCCAGCAGCGCCAACAGGGGTTCCTCCTTCTCTGGGGCCAACGTCCTGACTTTC. Protein product: CASSANRGSSFSGANVLTF.

This clone was counted a single time. The chain is built from TRBV5-1 and TRBJ2-1, with 8 bases that match TRBD2. Germline trimming cut 5 bases from V and 5 bases from J; bases unmatched to any gene: 9. Germline CDR1 and CDR2: SGHRS and YFSETQ. This CDR3 is 15 amino acids long. This chain's CDR3 is CASSPGLAVDNEQFF. The DNA for the CDR3 is TGCGCCAGCAGTCCCGGACTAGCAGTAGACAATGAGCAGTTCTTC.

The chain is built from TRBV27 and TRBJ1-6, with D uncertain. CDR3 size: 16 residues. The germline V and J ends were trimmed by 5 bases and 10 bases, with 21 bases remaining between them. CDR1 MNHEY and CDR2 SMNVEV come from the germline V gene (reference sequence). CDR3 DNA sequence: TGTGCCAGCAGTCCCCTACCGAGTCGGAGAGAATCACCCCTCCACTTT. It encodes CASSPLPSRRESPLHF.

V and J are TRBV6-5 and TRBJ2-1; 7 bases agree with TRBD1. Per germline, CDR1 MNHEY and CDR2 SVGAGI. The CDR3 totals 15 residues. Unmatched junction bases numbered 1, after V lost 2 bases and J lost 0 bases. Written as DNA, the CDR3 is TGTGCCAGCAGTTACAGGGGGCCCTCCTACAATGAGCAGTTCTTC. Translation: CASSYRGPSYNEQFF.

This clone has a single count. The chain combines TRBV3-1 (or the pseudogene TRBV3-2) with TRBJ2-2; TRBD2 might be the D (5 bases). The CDR3 consists of 16 residues. Germline V gene lookup returns CDR1 LGHDT and CDR2 YNNKEL (reference sequence). V dropped 7 bases and J dropped 1 base, with 16 bases sitting between them. The CDR3 loop is CASMGTTKGNTGELFF. The DNA of the CDR3 is TGTGCCAGCATGGGAACGACTAAGGGGAACACCGGGGAGCTGTTTTTT.

This clone was observed once. This chain links TRBV10-1 with TRBJ1-2, with 8 bases fitting TRBD1. The germline V gene has CDR1 WNHNN and CDR2 SYGVQD (reference sequence). The CDR3 runs to 15 residues. After removal of 0 bases from V and 4 bases from J, the junction contained 4 bases not matched to a gene. The CDR3 region has the DNA TGCGCCAGCAGTGAGTCGCAGGGGGCGGTCTATGGCTACACCTTC. Its protein is CASSESQGAVYGYTF.

The chain combines TRBV6-5 with TRBJ1-1, with 12 bases lining up with TRBD1. Germline V gene lookup returns CDR1 MNHEY and CDR2 SVGAGI. The ends lost 6 bases at V and 5 bases at J; junction bases unmatched: 7. The CDR3 extends over 15 amino acids. CDR3 bases: TGTGCCAGCAGCCTCCGGGACAGGGGGCTTACTGAAGCTTTCTTT. Encoded protein: CASSLRDRGLTEAFF.

The rearrangement links TRBV9 to TRBJ2-7, with TRBD2 matching over 11 bases. V lost 4 bases, J lost 2 bases, and 8 bases stayed unmatched. The V gene's germline CDR1 is SGDLS and CDR2 YYNGEE. The CDR3 extends over 16 amino acids. This CDR3 is CASSPILAGGPYEQYF. CDR3 DNA sequence: TGTGCCAGCAGCCCTATCCTAGCGGGGGGCCCCTACGAGCAGTACTTC.

The genes are TRBV5-1 and TRBJ1-3, with a possible D match to TRBD1 (5 bases). The germline gives CDR1 SGHRS, CDR2 YFSETQ. The CDR3 extends over 14 amino acids. V lost 4 bases and J lost 1, with 9 bases in between. CDR3 protein: CASSPDSSGNTIYF. The CDR3 nucleotides are TGCGCCAGCAGCCCCGACAGTTCTGGAAACACCATATATTTT. The variable domain in full, with the rest retrieved from reference TRBV5-1 and TRBJ1-3, is KAGVTQTPRYLIKTRGQQVTLSCSPISGHRSVSWYQQTPGQGLQFLFEYFSETQRNKGNFPGRFSGRQFSNSRSEMNVSTLELGDSALYLCASSPDSSGNTIYFGEGSWLTVV.